Given below is one T cell receptor beta chain in context. What it binds is unknown. Study-level results: Tumor memory CD4+ T cell TCR gene usage was found to cluster with blood and lymph node memory CD4+ cells and with lymph node naive CD4+ cells.

Trimming stripped 0 bases from V and 4 bases from J, with 8 bases between. Germline CDR1 SGHRS, CDR2 YFSETQ. The CDR3 totals 14 residues. Full-length variable regions came from constant-region reverse primers plus semi-nested Nested Universal Primer A PCR. TCRdb redid the calling of the 5' RACE reads with MiXCR, one entry per CDR3 protein. The data show roughly 5,900 distinct CDR3 sequences, with roughly 72% seen just once and about 3.9% held by the top ten. This chain links TRBV5-1 with TRBJ2-1; TRBD2 is a possible D gene (6 bases). What was sequenced was memory CD4+ T cells sorted from a lymph node. Subset in this sample: memory CD4+ T cells, CD4+CD45RO+CD25-. This TCR was sampled from a female donor with breast cancer. The CDR3 is CASSLDGTYNEQFF. CDR3 nucleotides: TGCGCCAGCAGCTTGGACGGGACTTACAATGAGCAGTTCTTC.